The sequence of this T cell receptor (beta chain) was determined in a study of cytomegalovirus exposure and HLA in healthy donors. Notes on the study in general: 164 TCR beta chains were listed as cytomegalovirus-associated. Reported performance of the classifier showed diagnosis of cytomegalovirus status with high specificity and sensitivity.

This PCR relied on a set of 60 Vbeta primers and 13 Jbeta primers. Measured with immunoSEQ multiplex PCR; TCRdb has only the in-frame clones, and not every one. The repertoire has 140,000 to 150,000 clones, 61% of them found once; the top ten carry roughly 1.9%. Everyone who donated was a healthy bone marrow donor. CDR3 length: 13 residues. Germline V gene lookup returns CDR1 LNHDA and CDR2 SQIVND (reference sequence). V lost 3 bases, J lost 5 bases, and 10 bases lay in between. Regarding this clone: Its matching antigen is unknown.

V and J are TRBV19 and TRBJ2-5, with D perhaps TRBD2 (6 bases). The receptor was derived from a male donor in good health and CMV-seronegative. The sample was PBMCs. The CDR3 spells CASSMTGRETQYF. CDR3 DNA sequence: TGTGCCAGTAGTATGACGGGGAGGGAGACCCAGTACTTC. The whole variable domain, filled in from reference TRBV19 and TRBJ2-5, reads DGGITQSPKYLFRKEGQNVTLSCEQNLNHDAMYWYRQDPGQGLRLIYYSQIVNDFQKGDIAEGYSVSREKKESFPLTVTSAQKNPTAFYLCASSMTGRETQYFGPGTRLLVL.